A selection of T cell receptor beta chains follows, all from one sample in a study of identical twins. One entry per CDR3 protein results from TCRdb running MiXCR on the 5' RACE reads. In the table there are about 530,000 distinct CDR3 sequences, 13% to 15% of which are singletons. The same data also contributed to another study, on yellow fever vaccine responses in identical twins.

The sample comprised CD4+ T cells sorted from blood. Every receptor here comes from a woman aged 18-29 years in good health. Both conserved end residues are part of each CDR3. D genes are given only for firm matches. Size is omitted from some rows. Given values are once, few, many or a class for expanded clones.

j_gene	d_gene	v_gene	abundance	CDR3nt	CDR3aa
TRBJ2-3	TRBD2	TRBV10-3	few	TGTGCCATCAGTGAGTTCCCTAGCGGGACTAGCACAGATACGCAGTATTTT	CAISEFPSGTSTDTQYF
TRBJ2-4	-	TRBV6-1	-	TGTGCCAGCAGTGCCGGTGTAGCCAAAAACATTCAGTACTTC	CASSAGVAKNIQYF
TRBJ2-5	TRBD1	TRBV6-5	few	TGTGCCAGCAGCTTATCCGGGACAGGGATAGAGACCCAGTACTTC	CASSLSGTGIETQYF
TRBJ2-1	TRBD2	TRBV6-2/TRBV6-3	few	TGTGCCAGCACTAAACAGAGCGGGAAGTCCTACAATGAGCAGTTCTTC	CASTKQSGKSYNEQFF
TRBJ1-1	TRBD1	TRBV19	-	TGTGCCAGTACAAGACAGGGGGACAGGGCTGAAGCTTTCTTT	CASTRQGDRAEAFF
TRBJ2-5	TRBD1	TRBV11-2	many	TGTGCCAGCAGCTTGACAGGGAGCGGAGAGACCCAGTACTTC	CASSLTGSGETQYF
TRBJ1-2	-	TRBV5-1	many	TGCGCCAGCAGCCTACGGACCGGCTATGGCTACACCTTC	CASSLRTGYGYTF
TRBJ2-1	-	TRBV3-1	many	TGTGCCAGCAGCCAAGCCCGGCTAAATGAGCAGTTCTTC	CASSQARLNEQFF
TRBJ1-4	TRBD1	TRBV5-1	-	TGCGCCAGCAGCGGCGGACAGGGGGCGAACGTTGAAAAACTGTTTTTT	CASSGGQGANVEKLFF
TRBJ2-3	-	TRBV24-1	few	TGTGCCACCAGTGATCCCTTGACCCCCGGAGATACGCAGTATTTT	CATSDPLTPGDTQYF
TRBJ2-3	-	TRBV6-5	few	TGTGCCAGCAGTTACTCTTACTCCCCAGCTAGCACAGATACGCAGTATTTT	CASSYSYSPASTDTQYF
TRBJ2-7	-	TRBV11-2	-	TGTGCCAGCAGCTTAATCTCAGGGCGTTCAAGCTCCTACGAGCAGTACTTC	CASSLISGRSSSYEQYF
TRBJ1-6	-	TRBV12-3/TRBV12-4	few	TGTGCCAGCAGTTTACGTCAGGGAAATCATTCACCCCTCCACTTT	CASSLRQGNHSPLHF
TRBJ2-7	-	TRBV7-9	-	TGTGCCAGCAGCTTAGTTATCCCTACTACAGGGGAGCAGTACTTC	CASSLVIPTTGEQYF
TRBJ1-1	-	TRBV20-1	few	TGCAGTGCTAGAGATTCGGTGGGCAGTCTGAACACTGAAGCTTTCTTT	CSARDSVGSLNTEAFF
TRBJ1-1	TRBD1	TRBV25-1	few	TGTGCCAGCTCCCGAGGGGGCAAGAACACTGAAGCTTTCTTT	CASSRGGKNTEAFF
TRBJ2-2	TRBD1	TRBV2	few	TGTGCCAGCAGCCTGACAGGGGGGAACGGGGAGCTGTTTTTT	CASSLTGGNGELFF
TRBJ1-2	TRBD1	TRBV20-1	-	TGCAGTGCTAGAGATTTGAGGGGGCCGGCCTATGGCTACACCTTC	CSARDLRGPAYGYTF